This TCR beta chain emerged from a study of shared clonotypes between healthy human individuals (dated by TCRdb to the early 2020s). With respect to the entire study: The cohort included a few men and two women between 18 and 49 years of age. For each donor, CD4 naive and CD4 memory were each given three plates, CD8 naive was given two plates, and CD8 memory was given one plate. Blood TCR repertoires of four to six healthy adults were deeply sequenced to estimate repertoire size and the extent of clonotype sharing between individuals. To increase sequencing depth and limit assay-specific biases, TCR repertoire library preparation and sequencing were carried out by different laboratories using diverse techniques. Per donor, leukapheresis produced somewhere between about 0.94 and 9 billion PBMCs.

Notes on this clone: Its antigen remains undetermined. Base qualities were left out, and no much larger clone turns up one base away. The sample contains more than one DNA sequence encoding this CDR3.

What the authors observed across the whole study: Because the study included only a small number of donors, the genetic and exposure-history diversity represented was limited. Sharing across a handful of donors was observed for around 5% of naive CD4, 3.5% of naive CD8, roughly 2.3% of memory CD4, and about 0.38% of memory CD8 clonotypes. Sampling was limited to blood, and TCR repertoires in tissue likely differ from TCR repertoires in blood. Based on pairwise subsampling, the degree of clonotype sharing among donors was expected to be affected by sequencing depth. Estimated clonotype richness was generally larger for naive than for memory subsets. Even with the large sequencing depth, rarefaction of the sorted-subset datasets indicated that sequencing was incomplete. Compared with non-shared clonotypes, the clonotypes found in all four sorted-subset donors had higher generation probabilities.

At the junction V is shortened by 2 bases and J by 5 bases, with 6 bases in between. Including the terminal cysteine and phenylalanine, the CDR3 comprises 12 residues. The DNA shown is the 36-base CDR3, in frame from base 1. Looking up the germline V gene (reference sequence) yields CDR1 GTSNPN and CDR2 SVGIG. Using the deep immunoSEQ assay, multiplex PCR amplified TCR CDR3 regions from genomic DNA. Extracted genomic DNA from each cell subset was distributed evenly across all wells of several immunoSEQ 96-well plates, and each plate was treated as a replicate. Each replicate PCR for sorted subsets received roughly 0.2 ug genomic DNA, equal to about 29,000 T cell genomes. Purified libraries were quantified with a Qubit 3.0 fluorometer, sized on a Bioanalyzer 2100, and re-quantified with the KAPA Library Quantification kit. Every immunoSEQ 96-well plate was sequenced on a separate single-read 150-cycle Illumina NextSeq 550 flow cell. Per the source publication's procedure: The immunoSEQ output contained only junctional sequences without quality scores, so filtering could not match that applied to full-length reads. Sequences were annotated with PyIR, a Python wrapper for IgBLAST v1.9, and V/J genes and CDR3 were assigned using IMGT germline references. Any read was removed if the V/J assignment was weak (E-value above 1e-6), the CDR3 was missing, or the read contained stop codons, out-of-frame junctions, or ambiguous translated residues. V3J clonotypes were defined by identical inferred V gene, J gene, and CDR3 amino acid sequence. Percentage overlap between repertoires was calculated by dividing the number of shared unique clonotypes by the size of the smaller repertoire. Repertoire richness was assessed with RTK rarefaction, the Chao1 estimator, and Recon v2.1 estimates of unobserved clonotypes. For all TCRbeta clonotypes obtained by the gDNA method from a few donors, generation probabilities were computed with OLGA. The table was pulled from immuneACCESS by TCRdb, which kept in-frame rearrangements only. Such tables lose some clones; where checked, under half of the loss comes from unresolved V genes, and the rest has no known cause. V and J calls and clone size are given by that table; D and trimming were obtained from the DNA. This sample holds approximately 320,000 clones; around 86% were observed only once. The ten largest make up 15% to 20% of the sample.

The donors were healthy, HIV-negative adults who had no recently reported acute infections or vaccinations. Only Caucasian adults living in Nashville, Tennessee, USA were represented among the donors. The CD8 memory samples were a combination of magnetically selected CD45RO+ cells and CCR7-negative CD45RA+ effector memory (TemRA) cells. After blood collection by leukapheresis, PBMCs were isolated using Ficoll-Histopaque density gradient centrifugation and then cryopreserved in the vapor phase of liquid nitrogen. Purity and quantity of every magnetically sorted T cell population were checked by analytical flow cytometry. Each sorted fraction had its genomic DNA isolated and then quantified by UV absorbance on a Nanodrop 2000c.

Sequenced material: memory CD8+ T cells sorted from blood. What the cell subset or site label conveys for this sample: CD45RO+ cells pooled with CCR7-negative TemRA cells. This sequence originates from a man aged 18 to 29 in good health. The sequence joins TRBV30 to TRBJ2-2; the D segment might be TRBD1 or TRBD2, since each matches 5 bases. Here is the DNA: TGTGCCTGGAGTTGGGGGACCGGGGAGCTGTTTTTT. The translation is CAWSWGTGELFF.